These T cell receptor beta chains were read from a single sample in a study of T cell responses to AZD1222 COVID-19 vaccine. The table came from immunoSEQ multiplex PCR; TCRdb's copy has only in-frame clones and leaves some out. The sample records about 170,000 clones, around 89% being singletons. The material sequenced was peripheral blood, taken on day 0 of AZD1222 vaccination. These receptors all stem from an adult in good health. Each CDR3 is given with its conserved first and last residue. A D gene is named only where the DNA matches it firmly. Size is stated for part of the rows, as once, few or many counts, or as a class when the clone is expanded.

TRBJ2-2 | - | TRBV10-3 | - | TGTGCCATCAGTTTCTCGACCGAGTCGAACACCGGGGAGCTGTTTTTT | CAISFSTESNTGELFF
TRBJ2-7 | - | TRBV5-8 | - | TGTGCCAGCAGCTTGACCGGACTTTCCTACGAGCAGTACTTC | CASSLTGLSYEQYF
TRBJ2-7 | few | TRBV4-1 | - | TGCGCCAGCAGCCAAGAGCGAGGTATCGGGGAGCAGTACTTC | CASSQERGIGEQYF
TRBJ1-3 | - | TRBV2 | - | TGTGCCAGCAGTGGAAAATTCTCTGGAAACACCATATATTTT | CASSGKFSGNTIYF
TRBJ2-3 | - | TRBV12-5 | - | TGTGCTAGTGGTTTGGTAACAGCCACAGATACGCAGTATTTT | CASGLVTATDTQYF
TRBJ1-2 | - | TRBV6-6 | TRBD1 | TGTGCCAGCAGTGACGGGACAGGGGGCTTCTATGGCTACACCTTC | CASSDGTGGFYGYTF
TRBJ2-1 | - | TRBV5-5 | - | TGTGCCAGCAGCTTGTATTGGGCAGCGGCACTTGCCTCGGACTACAATGAGCAGTTCTTC | CASSLYWAAALASDYNEQFF
TRBJ1-2 | - | TRBV5-4 | TRBD1 | TGTGCCAGCAGCTTTGACAGGGGGCTCTTTGGCTACACCTTC | CASSFDRGLFGYTF
TRBJ2-7 | few | TRBV7-2 | TRBD2 | TGTGCCAGCAGTCCGGGACTAGCGACCTACGAGCAGTACTTC | CASSPGLATYEQYF
TRBJ2-1 | - | TRBV9 | - | TGTGCCAGCAGCGTACAGGGTTCTGAGGGGAACAATGAGCAGTTCTTC | CASSVQGSEGNNEQFF
TRBJ1-1 | - | TRBV28 | - | TGTGCCAGCAGAGGCGGGAACACTGAAGCTTTCTTT | CASRGGNTEAFF
TRBJ2-1 | once | TRBV3-1/TRBV3-2 | TRBD2 | TGTGCCAGCAGCCAAGCCAAGCTAGCGGGGGAATACAATGAGCAGTTCTTC | CASSQAKLAGEYNEQFF
TRBJ2-2 | - | TRBV6-4 | TRBD2 | TGTGCCAGCGCTCGGACTAGTTCTACGGGGGAGCTGTTTTTT | CASARTSSTGELFF
TRBJ1-2 | few | TRBV19 | - | TGTGCCAGTAGTATAGGCAGGGCCTCTTCGGGCTACACCTTC | CASSIGRASSGYTF
TRBJ2-2 | - | TRBV6-4 | TRBD2 | TGTGCCAGCACCGAACTAGCGGGGGGTACCGGGGAGCTGTTTTTT | CASTELAGGTGELFF
TRBJ2-7 | - | TRBV11-3 | TRBD2 | TGTGCCAGCAGCGCTAGGCCCGGGACTAGCGGGGGGGCCTTATACGAGCAGTACTTC | CASSARPGTSGGALYEQYF
TRBJ2-2 | - | TRBV7-3 | - | TGTGCCAGCAGCTTAGTCTCGGGTTTTGGGGAGCTGTTTTTT | CASSLVSGFGELFF
TRBJ2-7 | - | TRBV5-5 | - | TGTGCCAGCAGTTTACAGACCGGAGACTACGAGCAGTACTTC | CASSLQTGDYEQYF
TRBJ1-3 | - | TRBV5-1 | TRBD1 | TGCGCCAGCAGCCCTGATACAGGGGCTGGAAACACCATATATTTT | CASSPDTGAGNTIYF
TRBJ2-1 | - | TRBV7-3 | - | TGTGCCAGCAGCATACAGTCAACTAAAGGTAATGAGCAGTTCTTC | CASSIQSTKGNEQFF
TRBJ2-7 | once | TRBV6-2/TRBV6-3 | - | TGTGCCAGCAGTCCCGGGCGCCGGGGGCACTCCTACGAGCAGTACTTC | CASSPGRRGHSYEQYF
TRBJ2-1 | - | TRBV10-3 | - | TGTGCCATCAGTGAGGACCTACGGGGTGAGCAGTTCTTC | CAISEDLRGEQFF
TRBJ1-5 | - | TRBV7-2 | - | TGTGCCAGCAGCTTAGCTTTGGCGGTCGGCAATCAGCCCCAGCATTTT | CASSLALAVGNQPQHF
TRBJ2-5 | - | TRBV23-1 | - | TGCGCCAGCAGTCTTTGGTGCCTACTTCAAGAGACCCAGTACTTC | CASSLWCLLQETQYF
TRBJ2-3 | - | TRBV15 | - | TGTGCCACCAGCAGAGAACAGTGGGAGGATACGCAGTATTTT | CATSREQWEDTQYF
TRBJ2-2 | - | TRBV4-3 | - | TGCGCCAGCAGCCAAGAGGCACTGAACACCGGGGAGCTGTTTTTT | CASSQEALNTGELFF
TRBJ1-6 | once | TRBV28 | - | TGTGCCAGCAGTTTATCTTCACCCCTCCACTTT | CASSLSSPLHF
TRBJ1-2 | - | TRBV6-5 | TRBD1 | TGTGCCAGCAGTTACCCAATCGGGACAGTGAACTATGGCTACACCTTC | CASSYPIGTVNYGYTF
TRBJ2-3 | - | TRBV4-1 | - | TGCGCCAGCAGCCAAGCCCCCAGTCCGCAGTATTTT | CASSQAPSPQYF
TRBJ2-2 | - | TRBV9 | - | TGTGCCAGCAGCGTAGTTGCGGGGTTTGCGAACACCGGGGAGCTGTTTTTT | CASSVVAGFANTGELFF
TRBJ1-2 | - | TRBV4-3 | - | TGCGCCAGCAGCCAGGATACTGAGCTCTATGGCTACACCTTC | CASSQDTELYGYTF
TRBJ2-7 | - | TRBV27 | TRBD1 | TGTGCCAGCAGTACATCCGGGACAGGGGGCTACGAGCAGTACTTC | CASSTSGTGGYEQYF
TRBJ1-2 | - | TRBV7-9 | - | TGTGCCAGCAGCTTAGGGGGGGGAGACTATGGCTACACCTTC | CASSLGGGDYGYTF
TRBJ2-7 | - | TRBV5-4 | TRBD1 | TGTGCCAGCACCCCGAACAGGGGGCACGAGCAGTACTTC | CASTPNRGHEQYF
TRBJ1-1 | - | TRBV19 | - | TGTGCCAGTAGTGAGGGGAACACTGAAGCTTTCTTT | CASSEGNTEAFF
TRBJ2-2 | - | TRBV5-4 | - | TGTGCCAGCAGCTTAATTCAGGGGTCGGTCGGGGAGCTGTTTTTT | CASSLIQGSVGELFF
TRBJ1-1 | few | TRBV11-3 | TRBD1 | TGTGCCAGCAGCGCCAGGGGGTCTACTGAAGCTTTCTTT | CASSARGSTEAFF
TRBJ1-2 | - | TRBV7-9 | - | TGTGCCAGCAGCGTACAGGACTTATACACCTTC | CASSVQDLYTF
TRBJ2-1 | - | TRBV7-6 | - | TGTGCCAGCAGCCGACACAATGAGCAGTTCTTC | CASSRHNEQFF
TRBJ1-2 | few | TRBV13 | - | TGTGCCAGCAGCTTACCCACTCAGGAAAACTATGGCTACACCTTC | CASSLPTQENYGYTF
TRBJ1-1 | once | TRBV14 | - | TGTGCCAGCAGCCAAGAACACCTTGTGACTGAAGCTTTCTTT | CASSQEHLVTEAFF
TRBJ1-6 | - | TRBV30 | TRBD1 | TGTGCGCGGGACAGGGGTTACAATTCACCCCTCCACTTT | CARDRGYNSPLHF
TRBJ2-7 | - | TRBV15 | - | TGTGCCACCAGCAGAGATGGGCCCTACGAGCAGTACTTC | CATSRDGPYEQYF
TRBJ1-6 | - | TRBV14 | - | TGTGCCAGCAGCCAAGGACGGAACTATAATTCACCCCTCCACTTT | CASSQGRNYNSPLHF
TRBJ1-4 | once | TRBV2 | TRBD1 | TGTGCCAGCACTACCCTACAGGGGACTAATGAAAAACTGTTTTTT | CASTTLQGTNEKLFF
TRBJ2-7 | - | TRBV4-3 | - | TGCGCCAGCAGCCAGGATTCCGGGACCGGCTACGAGCAGTACTTC | CASSQDSGTGYEQYF
TRBJ1-5 | - | TRBV2 | - | TGTGCCAGCAGTGAAACCGGGCTGGGCAATCAGCCCCAGCATTTT | CASSETGLGNQPQHF
TRBJ2-2 | - | TRBV23-1 | TRBD2 | TGCGCCAGCAGTCAACATTTACAGCGGGGGGCGCACACCGGGGAGCTGTTTTTT | CASSQHLQRGAHTGELFF
TRBJ2-5 | - | TRBV29-1 | - | TGCAGCGGCATAGGGGGGGGGTTTGGAGAGACCCAGTACTTC | CSGIGGGFGETQYF
TRBJ1-4 | - | TRBV10-2 | - | TGCGCCAGCGGATCAAGGCGTGTTGAAAAACTGTTTTTT | CASGSRRVEKLFF
TRBJ1-2 | - | TRBV2 | TRBD1 | TGTGCCAGCAGTCGGGGACAGACCTATGGCTACACCTTC | CASSRGQTYGYTF